The rows below give T cell receptor beta chains drawn from one sample of a study of blood T cells in healthy people across ages. A single record per CDR3 protein comes from TCRdb applying MiXCR to the 5' RACE reads. The sample holds hundreds of thousands of distinct CDR3 sequences, 40% to 60% seen once. Sequences were obtained from blood. Every receptor here comes from a man aged 25-45 years in good health. Both conserved end residues are part of each CDR3. The D gene is left open where the match is weak. Some rows mark clone size as missing; the rest say once, few, many or name a class of expanded clone.

>TRBV7-2|TRBJ2-1|TRBD2|NA
CASSPGGGTNSYNEQFF
TGTGCCAGCAGCCCCGGGGGGGGGACTAACTCCTACAATGAGCAGTTCTTC
>TRBV7-2|TRBJ2-3|NA|NA
CASSSAGGTTDTQYF
TGTGCCAGCAGCTCGGCCGGGGGAACCACAGATACGCAGTATTTT
>TRBV4-2|TRBJ2-7|TRBD2|many
CASRTSGGSSYEQYF
TGTGCCAGCAGAACCTCCGGGGGGAGCTCCTACGAGCAGTACTTC
>TRBV20-1|TRBJ2-1|TRBD1|NA
CSAIRSDRGNNEQFF
TGCAGTGCTATTAGGTCGGACAGGGGCAACAATGAGCAGTTCTTC
>TRBV7-9|TRBJ2-3|NA|few
CASQTVDTQYF
TGTGCCAGCCAAACCGTAGATACGCAGTATTTT
>TRBV7-2|TRBJ2-1|NA|NA
CATGYSYNEQFF
TGTGCCACCGGGTACTCCTACAATGAGCAGTTCTTC
>TRBV29-1|TRBJ2-7|TRBD1|NA
CSVPIGTGYNEQYF
TGCAGCGTTCCCATAGGGACAGGGTACAATGAGCAGTACTTC
>TRBV6-5|TRBJ1-1|NA|NA
CASSYRAGTEAFF
TGTGCCAGCAGTTACAGGGCTGGCACTGAAGCTTTCTTT
>TRBV6-2/TRBV6-3|TRBJ2-7|TRBD1|NA
CASSYSRDSLYEQYF
TGTGCCAGCAGCTACAGTCGGGACAGCCTATACGAGCAGTACTTC
>TRBV20-1|TRBJ1-2|NA|few
CSARDYAGLGGYTF
TGCAGTGCTAGAGATTACGCAGGGCTAGGGGGCTACACCTTC
>TRBV28|TRBJ2-7|NA|NA
CASSSTRVGAEQYF
TGTGCCAGCAGTTCCACGAGGGTGGGGGCCGAGCAGTACTTC
>TRBV12-3/TRBV12-4|TRBJ1-1|NA|NA
CASSLAGVMNTEAFF
TGTGCCAGCAGTTTGGCCGGGGTCATGAACACTGAAGCTTTCTTT
>TRBV4-1|TRBJ2-7|NA|few
CASSQSLGTGNSYEQYF
TGCGCCAGCAGCCAAAGTCTTGGGACTGGGAACTCCTACGAGCAGTACTTC
>TRBV10-2|TRBJ2-1|NA|few
CASSLGGPGSSYNEQFF
TGCGCCAGCAGTCTGGGGGGGCCGGGTAGCTCCTACAATGAGCAGTTCTTC
>TRBV16|TRBJ1-1|TRBD1|NA
CASSTTGSTEAFF
TGTGCCAGCAGCACGACAGGGTCCACTGAAGCTTTCTTT
>TRBV5-1|TRBJ2-3|NA|NA
CASSPARASTDTQYF
TGCGCCAGCAGCCCTGCCCGGGCGAGCACAGATACGCAGTATTTT
>TRBV5-6|TRBJ1-2|NA|NA
CASSLPGDGYTF
TGTGCCAGCAGCTTGCCCGGTGACGGCTACACCTTC
>TRBV5-1|TRBJ2-1|NA|NA
CASSSTSPFLSSYNEQFF
TGCGCCAGCAGCTCAACGTCTCCCTTCCTGAGCTCCTACAATGAGCAGTTCTTC
>TRBV12-3/TRBV12-4|TRBJ2-7|TRBD1|NA
CTSSSPGQGGYEQYF
TGTACCAGCAGTTCGCCGGGACAGGGCGGCTACGAGCAGTACTTC
>TRBV10-1|TRBJ2-1|TRBD2|NA
CASSEAGVSYNEQFF
TGCGCCAGCAGCGAAGCGGGAGTGTCCTACAATGAGCAGTTCTTC
>TRBV4-2|TRBJ2-5|TRBD2|few
CASSPRTSEGAETQYF
TGTGCCAGCAGCCCCCGGACTAGCGAAGGTGCAGAGACCCAGTACTTC
>TRBV7-2|TRBJ1-5|NA|NA
CASSERDGSNQPQHF
TGTGCCAGCAGCGAGAGGGACGGGAGCAATCAGCCCCAGCATTTT
>TRBV6-5|TRBJ2-3|NA|few
CASSYSIEDSTDTQYF
TGTGCCAGCAGTTACTCGATCGAGGATAGCACAGATACGCAGTATTTT
>TRBV6-1|TRBJ2-3|TRBD2|NA
CASSELGGGGTDTQYF
TGTGCCAGCAGTGAACTCGGCGGGGGGGGCACAGATACGCAGTATTTT
>TRBV7-2|TRBJ2-5|NA|few
CASSLELKTQYF
TGTGCCAGCAGCCTCGAATTGAAGACCCAGTACTTC
>TRBV7-9|TRBJ1-1|NA|NA
CASSSQGVGAFF
TGTGCCAGCAGCAGTCAGGGTGTGGGAGCTTTCTTT
>TRBV11-1|TRBJ2-2|TRBD2|NA
CASSLNPSGGGTTGELFF
TGTGCCAGCAGCTTAAATCCTAGCGGGGGAGGAACGACCGGGGAGCTGTTTTTT
>TRBV4-1|TRBJ2-7|TRBD1|NA
CASSQDWTGGDEQYF
TGCGCCAGCAGCCAAGACTGGACAGGGGGTGACGAGCAGTACTTC
>TRBV7-2|TRBJ1-3|TRBD1|NA
CASSLNPQGAGNTIYF
TGTGCCAGCAGCTTAAACCCACAGGGGGCTGGAAACACCATATATTTT
>TRBV29-1|TRBJ2-1|NA|few
CSVQHGRPVQFF
TGCAGCGTCCAGCATGGGAGGCCAGTGCAGTTCTTC